Given below is one T cell receptor beta chain in context. Its target is not known. This specimen comes from a study of Ad26.COV2.S vaccination and SARS-CoV-2 variants. At the level of the study: Participant was drawn from the COV1001 Ad26.COV2.S trial arm.

General study findings and limits: Responses of T cells in total may have been underestimated by the TCR breadth and depth analyses.

Treatment defined: 19 received Ad26.COV2.S at low or high dose, single or two shots; 5 received placebo; per-sample allocation not given. Sampling was done on day 63 after the first vaccine or placebo injection. The sample came from a Boston adult aged 18-55 years. Germline CDR1 and CDR2: SGHNT and YYREEE (reference sequence). Trimming cost V 2 bases and J 1 base, with 9 bases left between them. The CDR3 totals 14 residues. Assay used: immunoSEQ multiplex PCR; TCRdb lists only in-frame clones, some missing. Here the sample spans about 470,000 clones, 80% to 95% being singletons. Here the sequenced sample was peripheral blood, taken in a trial of Ad26.COV2.S vaccine versus placebo. The chain recombines TRBV5-4 with TRBJ2-5, with D unclear. The TCR comes from a person aged 18-65 years who received the Ad26.COV2.S COVID-19 vaccine or a placebo. CDR3 amino acids: CASSLPSRQETQYF. For the CDR3, the DNA is TGTGCCAGCAGCTTACCGAGCCGCCAAGAGACCCAGTACTTC.